The entry below describes one T cell receptor beta chain. This sample is drawn from a study of blood T cell repertoires in COVID-19. Turning to the study itself: Some COVID-19 samples were acute and others convalescent; all came from the United States, Italy and Spain. PBMCs, B-cell-depleted T cells, or T cells provided the cDNA or gDNA that made up the material.

Profiling relied on immunoSEQ multiplex PCR, and the TCRdb table lists in-frame clones only, not all of them. The repertoire includes 200,000 or so clones, 79% of them detected once, and approximately 15% sits in the top ten. The sequence was collected from a man in his 60s with active or convalescent COVID-19. The sample was peripheral blood.

CDR3 sequence: CASSQRVPAGGGEQYF. The CDR3 DNA sequence: TGTGCCAGCAGCCAAAGGGTCCCAGCGGGAGGAGGAGAGCAGTACTTC. This chain links TRBV4-2 with TRBJ2-7, with 9 positions matching TRBD2. This CDR3 contains 16 residues. Trimming removed 2 bases from V and 7 bases from J; junction bases left unmatched: 12. Germline assignment: CDR1 LGHNA and CDR2 YNFKEQ.